This T cell receptor (beta chain) is from a study of CD8 T cells in ankylosing spondylitis. Overall study findings and caveats: CD8+ disease-linked clones were present at relatively low frequencies in blood. Clones linked to disease were reported to show significant enrichment in matched ankylosing spondylitis synovial fluid. Made up of roughly 8 highly homologous variants, a TCR beta motif appeared characteristic of ankylosing spondylitis blood. Reports of some motif variants in reactive arthritis synovial fluid and blood predate this one.

A quantitative 5'-RACE method, one with molecular barcodes, was used to make TCR beta libraries. TCRdb passed the 5' RACE reads through MiXCR, listing each CDR3 protein once. The profile covers around 770,000 distinct CDR3 sequences, with approximately 10% appearing a single time and approximately 0.5% taken by the ten largest. The germline V gene has CDR1 LGHNA and CDR2 YNFKEQ. CDR3 length equals 15 residues. V gave up 4 bases and J gave up 6 bases; unmatched junction bases: 4. The count of this clonotype is one. Its matching antigen is unknown. V is TRBV4-2 and J is TRBJ2-4; TRBD1 agrees at 12 bases. The source is a male donor with ankylosing spondylitis. The sequencing input was blood, either unsorted or a sorted T cell fraction (not recorded which). CDR3: CASSPSGQGANIQYF. CDR3 coding DNA: TGTGCCAGCAGCCCTTCGGGACAGGGGGCAAACATTCAGTACTTC.